One sample yielded the 21 T cell receptor beta chains listed below, sequenced in a study of T cells in Graves' hyperthyroidism and ophthalmopathy (dated by TCRdb to the late 2010s). Libraries came from multiplex PCR. The run used an Illumina HiSeq 2000. The TCR beta CDR3 regions were amplified from RNA transcripts. The TCR CDR3 was subjected to a first round of RT-PCR using the HTBI primer set and the Qiagen OneStep RT-PCR kit. The public reads were quality trimmed at Q25 with fastp and then assembled into clones with MiXCR by TCRdb, keeping productive beta chains. Entries that share a CDR3 protein sequence are merged under the most common genes and DNA. Here the sample has about 540,000 distinct CDR3 sequences; roughly 50% occur a single time. In total, the top ten clones hold nearly 8.5% of the sample. The sequenced sample consisted of peripheral blood or thyroid tissue (not recorded which). Source of these receptors: a woman aged 18-35 years with Graves' hyperthyroidism. Donor details come from another sample of the same person, matched by shared clones.

The chain combines TRBV29-1 with TRBJ1-1, with 8 bases fitting TRBD1. CDR3 length: 15 residues. Germline V gives CDR1 SQVTM, CDR2 ANQGSEA. V trimming: 0 bases; J trimming: 4 bases; junction bases outside the gene matches: 7. CDR3 sequence reads: CSVEDRGQGITEAFF. The CDR3, as DNA: TGCAGCGTTGAAGACAGGGGGCAGGGAATCACTGAAGCTTTCTTT. Full variable domain (rest looked up from reference TRBV29-1 and TRBJ1-1): SAVISQKPSRDICQRGTSLTIQCQVDSQVTMMFWYRQQPGQSLTLIATANQGSEATYESGFVIDKFPISRPNLTFSTLTVSNMSPEDSSIYLCSVEDRGQGITEAFFGQGTRLTVV.

The V call is TRBV7-6, the J call TRBJ1-5, with a possible D match to TRBD1 (5 bases). The CDR3 is 15 residues long. The germline V and J ends were trimmed by 3 bases and 11 bases, with 20 bases remaining between them. Germline V gives CDR1 SGHVS, CDR2 FNYEAQ. CDR3 sequence reads: CASSLSGRGQETQHF. Here the CDR3 DNA reads TGTGCCAGCAGCTTGAGCGGGAGGGGCCAAGAGACCCAGCATTTT.

The chain uses TRBV10-3 and TRBJ1-1; D call uncertain. Germline V gives CDR1 ENHRY, CDR2 SYGVKD. Trimming left V 6 bases short and J 2 bases short, with 7 bases between. This CDR3 is 12 amino acids long. CDR3 DNA: TGTGCCATCAGGGGGTTTAACACTGAAGCTTTCTTT. Translated, it gives CAIRGFNTEAFF.

In this sample, this clonotype turned up once. The chain uses TRBV10-3 and TRBJ1-2, with D perhaps TRBD1 (6 bases). V was pared by 6 bases and J by 1 base, with 18 bases between. CDR3 length: 16 residues. CDR1 ENHRY and CDR2 SYGVKD come from the germline V gene. The CDR3 here is CAIRPGQGENNYGYTF. The DNA of the CDR3 is TGTGCCATCAGACCGGGACAAGGGGAGAATAACTATGGCTACACCTTC.

On this clonotype: The germline gene is not matched at one end of the junction; a read error may be the cause. The V gene is TRBV11-2, the J gene TRBJ2-5; the match to TRBD2 covers 13 bases. In germline, CDR1 is SGHAT, CDR2 FQNNGV. The CDR3 contains 15 residues. CDR3 sequence reads: CASRLLAGGGETQYF. CDR3 DNA sequence: TGTGCCAGCAGGCTACTAGCGGGAGGGGGAGAGACCCAGTATTTC.

The chain couples TRBV19 to TRBJ1-5; D uncertain. V was clipped by 7 bases and J by 4 bases, with 17 bases between them. CDR1 and CDR2 from the germline V gene are LNHDA and SQIVND (reference sequence). The CDR3 runs 15 residues. The CDR3 protein is CASKDSLARNQPQHF. The CDR3 DNA reads as TGTGCCAGTAAGGATTCATTGGCCAGAAATCAGCCCCAGCATTTT.

The V call is TRBV10-3, the J call TRBJ2-3, with TRBD2 as a possible D gene (6 bases). The CDR3 has 12 residues. Per the germline V gene, CDR1 is ENHRY and CDR2 is SYGVKD. The ends were cut back, 6 bases at V and 3 bases at J, with 7 bases in the middle. This CDR3 is CAIRRGTDTQYF. The CDR3, as DNA: TGTGCCATCAGACGGGGGACAGATACGCAGTATTTT.

V is TRBV5-1 and J is TRBJ1-1; D is possibly TRBD1 (5 bases). V dropped 3 bases and J dropped 1 base, with 16 bases sitting between them. The CDR3 is made up of 16 amino acids. Germline lookup yields CDR1 SGHRS and CDR2 YFSETQ. The CDR3, as DNA: TGCGCCAGCAGCTCCGTGCAGGGACGGACGAACACTGAAGCTTTCTTT. Encoded protein: CASSSVQGRTNTEAFF. Full variable domain (rest looked up from reference TRBV5-1 and TRBJ1-1): KAGVTQTPRYLIKTRGQQVTLSCSPISGHRSVSWYQQTPGQGLQFLFEYFSETQRNKGNFPGRFSGRQFSNSRSEMNVSTLELGDSALYLCASSSVQGRTNTEAFFGQGTRLTVV.

This chain links TRBV7-9 with TRBJ2-7; maybe TRBD1 (6 bases). This CDR3 region has 16 residues. V lost 3 bases and J lost 4, with 19 bases in between. The germline V gene has CDR1 SEHNR and CDR2 FQNEAQ (reference sequence). CDR3 sequence: CASSLGDQDRLYEQYF. Here the CDR3 DNA reads TGTGCCAGCAGCTTGGGGGATCAGGACAGATTATACGAGCAGTACTTC.

J is TRBJ1-2 and V is TRBV20-1, with 9 bases lining up with TRBD1. Trimming removed 8 bases from V and 7 bases from J; junction bases left unmatched: 8. This CDR3 comprises 12 residues. Germline values: CDR1 DFQATT, CDR2 SNEGSKA (reference sequence). As DNA, the CDR3 is TGCAGTAGCCCGGACAGGGGATCTGGCTACACCTTC. Amino acid sequence: CSSPDRGSGYTF.

This clonotype was picked up many times. The V gene is TRBV10-3, the J gene TRBJ2-7, with 9 bases matching TRBD1. The V and J ends lost 7 bases and 1 base, in that order; junction bases with no gene match: 14. Germline CDR1 reads ENHRY; CDR2 reads SYGVKD. This CDR3 has 17 residues. CDR3 sequence: CAIKAGTGRSGSYEQYF. DNA for the CDR3: TGTGCCATCAAGGCCGGGACAGGGAGATCCGGGTCCTACGAGCAGTACTTC.

The table lists this clonotype with a count of one. The CDR3 DNA is TGCAGTGTCCTGCGGTGGACTAGCGGGAACGAGCAGTACTTC. This codes for CSVLRWTSGNEQYF. The rearrangement uses TRBV20-1 and TRBJ2-7; 12 bases are a match to TRBD2. Looked up from germline, CDR1 is DFQATT and CDR2 is SNEGSKA (reference sequence). V lost 7 bases and J lost 5; bases outside the gene matches: 9. The CDR3 is 14 amino acids.

V gene TRBV7-3 combines with J gene TRBJ1-5, with D possibly matching TRBD2 (6 bases). The better agreement between TRBJ2-3 and the DNA end casts doubt on the J call. Germline V lookup: CDR1 SGHTA, CDR2 FQGTGA. The CDR3 consists of 16 residues. The CDR3 DNA is TGTGCCAGCAGCAGAAGGGTAGCGGCTAGCACAGATACGCAGTATTTT. It translates to CASSRRVAASTDTQYF.

In its sample, this clonotype was seen once. This chain links TRBV10-2 with TRBJ1-2, with 8 bases lining up with TRBD1. Germline loops: CDR1 WSHSY, CDR2 SAAADI. The CDR3 runs to 14 residues. V dropped 8 bases and J dropped 14; count of bases not matched to a gene: 19. This chain's CDR3 is CASSRTGRVGVRTF. The CDR3 DNA reads TGCGCCAGCTCCCGGACAGGGAGGGTTGGGGTACGGACCTTC.

The gene calls are TRBV15 and TRBJ2-7, with 7 bases fitting TRBD1. Germline loops: CDR1 LNHNV, CDR2 YYDKDF (reference sequence). The CDR3 is made up of 16 amino acids. After removal of 1 base from V and 6 bases from J, the junction contained 12 bases not matched to a gene. The CDR3 here is CATSRAAGTEPVEQYF. CDR3 coding DNA: TGTGCCACCAGCAGAGCCGCCGGGACAGAACCGGTCGAGCAGTACTTC. The full variable domain, rest sourced from reference TRBV15 and TRBJ2-7, is DAMVIQNPRYQVTQFGKPVTLSCSQTLNHNVMYWYQQKSSQAPKLLFHYYDKDFNNEADTPDNFQSRRPNTSFCFLDIRSPGLGDTAMYLCATSRAAGTEPVEQYFGPGTRLTVT.

This clonotype was counted at least ten times. The chain uses TRBV19 and TRBJ1-5, with D possibly matching TRBD1 (5 bases). Germline V gene sequence: CDR1 LNHDA, CDR2 SQIVND (reference sequence). This CDR3 spans 13 amino acids. V lost 9 bases to trimming and J lost 7 bases, with 16 bases between them. The CDR3 DNA follows: TGTGCCAGCAGCCCCGACAGAGGACAGCCCCAGCATTTT. It codes for CASSPDRGQPQHF.

The chain links TRBV7-2 to TRBJ1-1, with D tentatively TRBD1 (6 bases). V lost 5 bases, J lost 3 bases, and 13 bases lay in between. Per germline, CDR1 SGHTA and CDR2 FQGNSA. The length of the CDR3 is 14 residues. CDR3 region: CASSGLRGDTEAFF. The CDR3 region has the DNA TGTGCCAGCAGCGGGTTAAGGGGGGACACTGAAGCTTTCTTT.

V and J are TRBV25-1 and TRBJ1-6, with TRBD1 matching over 7 bases. Germline lookup yields CDR1 MGHDK and CDR2 SYGVNS. This CDR3 contains 12 residues. This chain's CDR3 is CARQGVGSPLHF. CDR3 sequence (DNA): TGTGCGAGACAGGGAGTAGGGTCACCCCTCCACTTT.

This clonotype has ten or more counts. This chain joins TRBV12-3 or TRBV12-4 and TRBJ1-2; D is unresolved. The V gene lost 6 bases and the J gene lost 4 bases, with 12 bases spanning the gap. The length of the CDR3 is 13 residues. CDR3: CASSPGVTYGYTF. The CDR3 DNA follows: TGTGCCAGCAGCCCGGGAGTTACCTATGGCTACACCTTC.

The rearrangement uses TRBV7-2 and TRBJ2-2; tentative D call: TRBD1 (6 bases). The length of the CDR3 is 15 residues. With 3 bases removed from V and 3 bases from J, the gap between germline ends came to 11 bases. The germline V gene has CDR1 SGHTA and CDR2 FQGNSA. The CDR3 here is CASSLGAGHTGELFF. CDR3 bases: TGTGCCAGCAGCTTGGGGGCAGGGCACACCGGGGAGCTGTTTTTT.

Turning to this clonotype: A much larger clone lies one base from this, so it may be a read error. The chain employs TRBV10-3 and TRBJ2-5; 10 bases agree with TRBD2. CDR1 ENHRY and CDR2 SYGVKD come from the germline V gene. The CDR3 has 15 residues. In nucleotides, the CDR3 is TGTGCCATCAGCCTAGCGGGAGATCGACAGGAGACCCAGCACTTC. This codes for CAISLAGDRQETQHF.